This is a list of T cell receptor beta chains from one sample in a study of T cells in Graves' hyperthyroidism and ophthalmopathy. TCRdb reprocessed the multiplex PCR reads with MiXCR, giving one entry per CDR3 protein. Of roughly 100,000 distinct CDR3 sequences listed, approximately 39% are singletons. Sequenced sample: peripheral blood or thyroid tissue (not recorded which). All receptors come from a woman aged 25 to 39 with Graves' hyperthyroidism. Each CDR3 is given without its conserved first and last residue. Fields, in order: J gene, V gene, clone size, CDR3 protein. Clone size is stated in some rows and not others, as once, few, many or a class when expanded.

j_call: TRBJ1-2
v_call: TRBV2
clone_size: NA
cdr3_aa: ASLNAGTGGNYGYT

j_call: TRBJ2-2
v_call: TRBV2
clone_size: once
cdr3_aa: AGSPGLAGVTGEPF

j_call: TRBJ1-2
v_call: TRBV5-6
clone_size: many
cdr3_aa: ASSPAGSYGYT

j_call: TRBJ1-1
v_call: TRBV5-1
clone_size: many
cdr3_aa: ASMAAWDTEAF

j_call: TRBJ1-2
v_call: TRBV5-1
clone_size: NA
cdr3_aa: ASRGVAAQEGGALYGYT

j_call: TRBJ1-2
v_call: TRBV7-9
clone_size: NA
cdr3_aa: ASSLQATYGYT

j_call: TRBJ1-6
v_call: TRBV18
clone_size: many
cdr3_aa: ASSPTGYNSPLH

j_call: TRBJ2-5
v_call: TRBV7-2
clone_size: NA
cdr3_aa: ASSALQGTQY

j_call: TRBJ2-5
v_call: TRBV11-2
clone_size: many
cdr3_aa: ASSLEGGGPETQY

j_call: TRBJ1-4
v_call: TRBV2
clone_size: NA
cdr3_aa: ASKLTGGHEKLF

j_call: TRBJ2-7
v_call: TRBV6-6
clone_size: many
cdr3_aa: ASSYSLASLPYEQY

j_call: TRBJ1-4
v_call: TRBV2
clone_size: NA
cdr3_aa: ASTTDSPANGKLL

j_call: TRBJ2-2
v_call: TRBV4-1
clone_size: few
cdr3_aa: ASSLSGQGNTGGLF

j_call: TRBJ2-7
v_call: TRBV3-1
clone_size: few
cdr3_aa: ASSQLAGEQY

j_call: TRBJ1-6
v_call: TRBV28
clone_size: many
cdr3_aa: ASSIRDRMESPLH

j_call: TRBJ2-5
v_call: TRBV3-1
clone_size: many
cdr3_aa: ASSRTSETQY

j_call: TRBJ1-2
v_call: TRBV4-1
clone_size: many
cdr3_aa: ASSQAGSTGYGYT

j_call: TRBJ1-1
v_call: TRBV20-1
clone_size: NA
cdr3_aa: SADTGQPTEAF

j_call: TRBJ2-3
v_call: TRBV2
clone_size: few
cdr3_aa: ASSPHATSGRADTQY

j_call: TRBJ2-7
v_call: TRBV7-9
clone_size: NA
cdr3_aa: ASSQGQGAGGIYEQY

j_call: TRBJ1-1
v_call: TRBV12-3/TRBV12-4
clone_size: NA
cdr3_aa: ASSSGKGGRRSTEAF

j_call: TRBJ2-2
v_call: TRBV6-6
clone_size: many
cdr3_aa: ASSYSGVTGELF

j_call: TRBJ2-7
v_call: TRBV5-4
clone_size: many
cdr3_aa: ASSLGWSGSYEQY